This TCR beta chain is from a study of T cells in Graves' hyperthyroidism and ophthalmopathy. Study context: Peripheral blood was acquired at first diagnosis, ahead of any therapy whatsoever.

General study results and limits: Most clonotypes that expanded in the thyroid above 0.001 also showed up in blood.

The table lists this clonotype with a few counts. Antigen unknown. At one end the junction does not follow the germline gene, possibly because of a read error. The CDR3 runs to 13 residues. CDR1 MNHEY and CDR2 SMNVEV come from the germline V gene (reference sequence). TCR beta CDR3 sequences were amplified from RNA transcripts. HTBI primers drove first-round RT-PCR of the TCR CDR3. TCRdb itself ran the multiplex PCR reads through MiXCR, one entry per CDR3 protein. This table holds fewer than 550,000 distinct CDR3 sequences, approximately 25% found once. More than 9.5 ml fresh peripheral blood yielded the PBMCs.

Material: blood. This TCR was recovered from a woman aged 25-40 years with Graves' ophthalmopathy. The chain couples TRBV27 to TRBJ2-7; tentatively, D is TRBD1 (6 bases). This chain's CDR3 is CASSLSGQLGMEF. The CDR3 DNA reads as TGTGCCAGCAGTTTAAGCGGACAGCTCGGCATGGAATTC.